One T cell receptor beta chain is described in this entry. Sequencing used immunoSEQ multiplex PCR; TCRdb keeps in-frame clones, though not all of them. Counted here are around 86,000 clones, around four fifths occurring once; the ten biggest clones make up about 7.4%. The germline gives CDR1 SGHTA, CDR2 FQGNSA. This CDR3 is 14 amino acids long. V lost 3 bases and J lost 2, with 11 bases in between. Sample time point: pretreatment peripheral blood. Samples were collected from each patient before treatment and during treatment. Each patient gave between 1 and 8 of them in total. The data derive from a study of PD-L1 blockade in urothelial cancer. Study context: Blood analysis occurred 3 weeks (second dose) and 6 weeks after treatment start.

The sample in question was PBMCs, obtained around atezolizumab (anti-PD-L1) treatment. This sequence was found in a middle-aged man with urothelial cancer. V and J are TRBV7-2 and TRBJ2-7; D might be TRBD1 (5 bases). CDR3 bases: TGTGCCAGCAGCTTTCAGGGTGGACCCTACGAGCAGTACTTC. Protein product: CASSFQGGPYEQYF. The whole variable domain, remainder taken from reference TRBV7-2 and TRBJ2-7, is GAGVSQSPSNKVTEKGKDVELRCDPISGHTALYWYRQSLGQGLEFLIYFQGNSAPDKSGLPSDRFSAERTGGSVSTLTIQRTQQEDSAVYLCASSFQGGPYEQYFGPGTRLTVT.